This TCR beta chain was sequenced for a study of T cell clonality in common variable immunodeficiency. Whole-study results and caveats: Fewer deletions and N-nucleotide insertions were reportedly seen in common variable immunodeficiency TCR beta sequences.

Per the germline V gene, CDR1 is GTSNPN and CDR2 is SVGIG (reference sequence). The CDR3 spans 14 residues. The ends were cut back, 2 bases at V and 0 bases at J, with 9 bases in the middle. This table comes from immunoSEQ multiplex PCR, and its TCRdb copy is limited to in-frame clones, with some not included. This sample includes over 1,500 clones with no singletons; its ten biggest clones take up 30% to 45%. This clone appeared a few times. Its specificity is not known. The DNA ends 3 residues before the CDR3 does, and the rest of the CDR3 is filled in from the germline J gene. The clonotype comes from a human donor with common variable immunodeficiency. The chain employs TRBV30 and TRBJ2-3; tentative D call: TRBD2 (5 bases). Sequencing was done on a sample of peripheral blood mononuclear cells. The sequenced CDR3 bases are TGTGCCTGGAGTTTCACTAGAAGCACAGATACG. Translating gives CAWSFTRSTDT. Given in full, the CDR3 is CAWSFTRSTDTQYF.